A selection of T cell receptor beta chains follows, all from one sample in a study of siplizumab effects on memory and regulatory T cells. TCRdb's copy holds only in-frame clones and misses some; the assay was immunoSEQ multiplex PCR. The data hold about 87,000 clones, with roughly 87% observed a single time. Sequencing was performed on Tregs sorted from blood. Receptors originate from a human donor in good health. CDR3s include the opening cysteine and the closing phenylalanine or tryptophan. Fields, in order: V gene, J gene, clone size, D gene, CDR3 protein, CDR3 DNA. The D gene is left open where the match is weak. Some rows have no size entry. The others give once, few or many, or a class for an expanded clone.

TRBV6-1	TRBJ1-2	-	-	CASSEIDPDFGYTF	TGTGCCAGCAGTGAAATTGACCCAGATTTTGGCTACACCTTC
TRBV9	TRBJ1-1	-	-	CASSVLPNLNTEAFF	TGTGCCAGCAGCGTATTGCCGAATCTGAACACTGAAGCTTTCTTT
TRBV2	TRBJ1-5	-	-	CASSGLGGGNQPQHF	TGTGCCAGCAGTGGGCTTGGAGGCGGCAATCAGCCCCAGCATTTT
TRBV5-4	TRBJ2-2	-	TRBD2	CASSRGDTGELFF	TGTGCCAGCAGCCGGGGGGACACCGGGGAGCTGTTTTTT
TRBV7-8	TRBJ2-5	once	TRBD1	CASSRSTGGKETQYF	TGTGCCAGCAGCCGGTCGACAGGGGGAAAGGAGACCCAGTACTTC
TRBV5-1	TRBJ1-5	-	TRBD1	CASSLGQGASPQHF	TGCGCCAGCAGCCTAGGACAGGGGGCTTCCCCCCAGCATTTT
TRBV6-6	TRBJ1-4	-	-	CASRGEALNEKLFF	TGTGCCAGCAGAGGAGAGGCCCTTAATGAAAAACTGTTTTTT
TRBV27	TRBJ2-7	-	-	CASSLGQYEQYF	TGTGCCAGCAGTCTGGGTCAATACGAGCAGTACTTC
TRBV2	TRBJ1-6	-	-	CASSPVVNSPLHF	TGTGCCAGCTCACCGGTAGTTAATTCACCCCTCCACTTT
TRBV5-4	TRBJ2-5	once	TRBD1	CASSRTTGGPSGAQTQYF	TGTGCCAGCAGCAGGACGACAGGGGGCCCCTCGGGGGCCCAGACCCAGTACTTC
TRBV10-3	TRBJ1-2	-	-	CAISENSGGASGYTF	TGTGCCATCAGTGAGAATTCCGGGGGCGCGAGTGGCTACACCTTC
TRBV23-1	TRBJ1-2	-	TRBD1	CASAQMGQAPVYGYTF	TGCGCCAGCGCACAAATGGGACAGGCGCCCGTCTATGGCTACACCTTC
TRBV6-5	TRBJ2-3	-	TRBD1	CASSYDRGGADTQYF	TGTGCCAGCAGTTACGACAGGGGAGGCGCAGATACGCAGTATTTT
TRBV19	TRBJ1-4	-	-	CASREFNEKLFF	TGTGCCAGCCGGGAGTTTAATGAAAAACTGTTTTTT
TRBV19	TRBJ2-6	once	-	CASSIDRTDSGANVLTF	TGTGCCAGTAGTATAGATCGTACAGATTCTGGGGCCAACGTCCTGACTTTC
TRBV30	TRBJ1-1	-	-	CAWSVGLTNTEAFF	TGTGCCTGGAGTGTAGGGTTGACGAACACTGAAGCTTTCTTT
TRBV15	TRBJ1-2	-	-	CATSTPPRSYGYTF	TGTGCCACCAGCACCCCACCCCGGTCCTATGGCTACACCTTC
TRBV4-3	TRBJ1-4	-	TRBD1	CASSQDLAQGAATNEKLFF	TGCGCCAGCAGCCAAGATCTAGCGCAGGGGGCAGCGACTAATGAAAAACTGTTTTTT
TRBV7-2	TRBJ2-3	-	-	CASSSQAVGTDTQYF	TGTGCCAGCAGCTCCCAGGCGGTGGGGACAGATACGCAGTATTTT
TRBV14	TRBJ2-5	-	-	CASSFYWEPSRSETQYF	TGTGCCAGCAGCTTCTATTGGGAGCCTTCCAGGTCAGAGACCCAGTACTTC
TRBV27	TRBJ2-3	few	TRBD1	CASRTGTGLTDTQYF	TGTGCCAGCAGGACCGGGACAGGCCTCACAGATACGCAGTATTTT
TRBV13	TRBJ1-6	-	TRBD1	CASSNHHGTGNSPLHF	TGTGCCAGCAGCAATCACCACGGGACAGGGAATTCACCCCTCCACTTT
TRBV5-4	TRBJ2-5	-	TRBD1	CASSGTGGEETQYF	TGTGCCAGCAGCGGGACAGGGGGCGAGGAGACCCAGTACTTC
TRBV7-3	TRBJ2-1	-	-	CASSLSSRWPNEQFF	TGTGCCAGCAGCTTATCGTCACGGTGGCCAAATGAGCAGTTCTTC
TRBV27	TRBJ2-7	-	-	CASLAPQYKPTYEQYF	TGTGCCAGTCTAGCCCCACAGTACAAACCTACCTACGAGCAGTACTTC
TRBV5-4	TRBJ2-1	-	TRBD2	CASSPTTSGGARSEQFF	TGTGCCAGCAGCCCCACCACTAGCGGGGGGGCCAGGAGTGAGCAGTTCTTC
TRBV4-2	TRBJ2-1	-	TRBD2	CASSQSLAGFDEQFF	TGTGCCAGCAGCCAGTCACTAGCGGGGTTTGATGAGCAGTTCTTC
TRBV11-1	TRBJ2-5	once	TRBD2	CASSSSGGVGETQYF	TGTGCCAGCTCCTCTAGCGGGGGGGTCGGAGAGACCCAGTACTTC
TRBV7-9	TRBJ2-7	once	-	CASSRLQGAEQYF	TGTGCCAGCAGCCGTCTACAGGGAGCCGAGCAGTACTTC
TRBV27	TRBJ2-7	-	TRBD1	CASSSTGDGSYEQYF	TGTGCCAGCAGTTCGACAGGGGACGGCTCCTACGAGCAGTACTTC
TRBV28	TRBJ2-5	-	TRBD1	CASSPHETGIETQYF	TGTGCCAGCAGTCCCCACGAGACAGGGATCGAGACCCAGTACTTC
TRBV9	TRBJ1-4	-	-	CASSVGGSRNEKLFF	TGTGCCAGCAGCGTAGGAGGGTCCCGAAATGAAAAACTGTTTTTT
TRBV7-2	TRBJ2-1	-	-	CASRGGGPYNEQFF	TGTGCCAGCAGGGGGGGCGGGCCCTACAATGAGCAGTTCTTC
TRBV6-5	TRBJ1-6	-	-	CASSPQGSYNSPLHF	TGTGCCAGCAGTCCGCAGGGTTCCTATAATTCACCCCTCCACTTT
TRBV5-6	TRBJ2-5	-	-	CASSLGLVQETQYF	TGTGCCAGCAGCTTGGGACTCGTCCAAGAGACCCAGTACTTC
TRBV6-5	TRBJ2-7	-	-	CASSYSWGASYEQYF	TGTGCCAGCAGTTACTCTTGGGGGGCCTCCTACGAGCAGTACTTC
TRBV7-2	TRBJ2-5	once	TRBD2	CASTLGGGGETQYF	TGTGCCAGCACCCTGGGCGGGGGAGGAGAGACCCAGTACTTC
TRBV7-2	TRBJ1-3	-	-	CASSSGPGNTIYF	TGTGCCAGCAGCTCAGGGCCTGGAAACACCATATATTTT
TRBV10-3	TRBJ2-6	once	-	CAISQSRANVLTF	TGTGCAATCAGTCAAAGTCGGGCCAACGTCCTGACTTTC
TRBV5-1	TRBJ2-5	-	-	CASRRTEETQYF	TGCGCCAGTCGGAGGACAGAAGAGACCCAGTACTTC
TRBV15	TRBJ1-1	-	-	CATSRGRGLGTEAFF	TGTGCCACCAGCAGAGGCCGGGGCTTAGGCACTGAAGCTTTCTTT
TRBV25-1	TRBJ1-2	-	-	CASSEYRHGYTF	TGTGCCAGCAGTGAATACCGGCATGGCTACACCTTC
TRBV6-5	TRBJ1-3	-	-	CASSYSQASSGNTIYF	TGTGCCAGCAGTTACTCGCAGGCTAGCTCTGGAAACACCATATATTTT
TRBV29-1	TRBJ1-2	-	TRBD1	CSARTGNYGYTF	TGCAGCGCCAGGACAGGGAACTATGGCTACACCTTC
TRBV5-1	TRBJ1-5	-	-	CASSLATNQPQHF	TGCGCCAGCAGCTTGGCGACCAATCAGCCCCAGCATTTT
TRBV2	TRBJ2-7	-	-	CASRGISSYEQYF	TGTGCCAGCAGAGGGATAAGCTCCTACGAGCAGTACTTC
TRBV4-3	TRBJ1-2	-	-	CASSQDATPNYGYTF	TGCGCCAGCAGCCAAGATGCCACCCCTAACTATGGCTACACCTTC
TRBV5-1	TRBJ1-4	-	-	CASSLSGVGRKLFF	TGCGCCAGCAGCTTGTCCGGGGTCGGGAGAAAACTGTTTTTT
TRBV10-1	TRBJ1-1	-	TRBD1	CASSLTGNTEAFF	TGCGCCAGCAGCTTGACAGGGAATACTGAAGCTTTCTTT
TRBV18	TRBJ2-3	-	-	CASSPDGRYDTQYF	TGTGCCAGCTCACCAGACGGCCGGTACGATACGCAGTATTTT
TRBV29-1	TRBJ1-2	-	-	CSVEGEWGHSGYTF	TGCAGCGTTGAAGGTGAATGGGGCCATAGTGGCTACACCTTC
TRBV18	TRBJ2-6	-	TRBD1	CASSPPLGQFSGANVLTF	TGTGCCAGCTCACCACCGTTGGGACAGTTCTCTGGGGCCAACGTCCTGACTTTC
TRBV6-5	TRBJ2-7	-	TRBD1	CASSAGTGGQYF	TGTGCCAGCAGTGCCGGGACAGGGGGCCAGTACTTC
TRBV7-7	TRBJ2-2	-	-	CASSSGFNTGELFF	TGTGCCAGCAGCTCAGGGTTTAACACCGGGGAGCTGTTTTTT
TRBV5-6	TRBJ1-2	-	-	CASSFSGVIYGYTF	TGTGCCAGCAGCTTTAGCGGTGTTATCTATGGCTACACCTTC
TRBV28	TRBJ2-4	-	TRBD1	CASSSAGGYIQYF	TGTGCCAGCAGTTCGGCAGGGGGCTACATTCAGTACTTC
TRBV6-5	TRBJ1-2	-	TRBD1	CASSIGTGGRYGYTF	TGTGCCAGCAGTATCGGGACAGGGGGGAGGTATGGCTACACCTTC